This TCR beta chain was profiled in a study of low-dose radiotherapy and immunotherapy resistance in tumors. In the study overall: With fractions of 0.5 Gy given every 2 weeks, Cohort 1 accumulated a total of 6.5 Gy.

TRAV and TRBV primers primed cDNA for both TCRalpha and TCRbeta. Both a constant-region primer and a V-primer adapter served to amplify TCRs across about 20 PCR cycles. One entry per CDR3 protein results from TCRdb running MiXCR on the reads. The sample includes 95,000 to 100,000 distinct CDR3 sequences, roughly 20% of them seen just once. This clonotype has a count of ten or more. Time point: after trial treatment. Treatment specified: LDRT plus nivolumab, ipilimumab, low-dose cyclophosphamide and aspirin (RACIN trial). Trimming took off 0 bases at V and 0 bases at J, with 20 bases between the two ends. Germline values: CDR1 DFQATT, CDR2 SNEGSKA (reference sequence). The CDR3 covers 18 residues.

The clonotype comes from a male donor with prostate cancer. The chain recombines TRBV20-1 with TRBJ1-1, with a tentative D call TRBD1 (5 bases). Material: PBMCs, obtained after low-dose radiotherapy plus immunotherapy. CDR3 sequence (DNA): TGCAGTGCTAGAGATTTGAGCAGGGTAGGAATCATGAACACTGAAGCTTTCTTT. It specifies CSARDLSRVGIMNTEAFF.